This T cell receptor beta chain derives from a study of PD-1 blockade in classical Hodgkin lymphoma. Time point described: newly diagnosed, previously untreated cHL patient sample. The CD4+ T cells used were purified from thawed PBMCs through magnetic negative selection. Notes on this clone: Its antigen is as yet unknown.

Study-wide findings and caveats: Newly diagnosed patients were reported to start with lower TCR diversity than healthy donors. Prior therapy or disease activity may underlie the repertoire differences, whose causes remain undefined.

CDR1 is MDHEN, CDR2 SYDVKM, per germline. V lost 4 bases to trimming and J lost 4 bases, with 22 bases between them. This CDR3 is built from 17 residues. This table comes from immunoSEQ multiplex PCR, and its TCRdb copy is limited to in-frame clones, with some not included. The data contain 25,000 to 35,000 clones, about 87% of them singletons. This chain links TRBV28 with TRBJ2-5; weak D call: TRBD1 (6 bases). The sample taken for sequencing was CD4+ T cells from blood. The source is a human donor with classical Hodgkin lymphoma. This CDR3 is CASSSPRAATRGETQYF. The CDR3 region has the DNA TGTGCCAGCAGTTCCCCCCGGGCGGCGACCAGGGGAGAGACCCAGTACTTC.